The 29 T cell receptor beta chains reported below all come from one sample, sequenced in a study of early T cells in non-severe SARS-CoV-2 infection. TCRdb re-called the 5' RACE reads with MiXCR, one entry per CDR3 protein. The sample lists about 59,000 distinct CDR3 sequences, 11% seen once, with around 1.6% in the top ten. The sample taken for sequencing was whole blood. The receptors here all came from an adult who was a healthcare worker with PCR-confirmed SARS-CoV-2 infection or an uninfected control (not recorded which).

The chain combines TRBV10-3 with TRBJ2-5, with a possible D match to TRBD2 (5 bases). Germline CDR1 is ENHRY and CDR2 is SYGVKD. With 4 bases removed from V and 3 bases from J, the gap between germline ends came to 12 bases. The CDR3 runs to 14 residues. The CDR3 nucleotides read TGTGCCATCAGTGCCCCTACGAGGGAAGAGACCCAGTACTTC. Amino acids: CAISAPTREETQYF.

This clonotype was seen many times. CDR3 sequence reads: CAISDRDRNSYEQYF. CDR3 in DNA: TGTGCCATCAGTGATCGGGACAGGAACTCCTACGAGCAGTACTTC. The chain has TRBV10-3 and TRBJ2-7; 8 bases map to TRBD1. Germline V CDR1 and CDR2: ENHRY, SYGVKD. There are 15 residues in the CDR3. V lost 3 bases to trimming and J lost 0 bases; unmatched junction nucleotides: 4.

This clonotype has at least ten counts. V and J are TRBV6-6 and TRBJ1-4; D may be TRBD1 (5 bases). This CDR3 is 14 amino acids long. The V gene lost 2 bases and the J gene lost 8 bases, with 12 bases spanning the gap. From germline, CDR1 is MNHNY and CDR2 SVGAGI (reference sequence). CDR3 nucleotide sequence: TGTGCCAGCAGTTACGGTCAGGGTCGGGAAAAACTGTTTTTT. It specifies CASSYGQGREKLFF.

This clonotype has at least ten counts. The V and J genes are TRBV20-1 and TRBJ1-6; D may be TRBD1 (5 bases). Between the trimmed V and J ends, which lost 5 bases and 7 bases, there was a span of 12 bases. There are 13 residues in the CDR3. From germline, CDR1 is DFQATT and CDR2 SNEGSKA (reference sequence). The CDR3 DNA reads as TGCAGTGCTTCCCGGGGCGGGAATTCACCCCTCCACTTT. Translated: CSASRGGNSPLHF.

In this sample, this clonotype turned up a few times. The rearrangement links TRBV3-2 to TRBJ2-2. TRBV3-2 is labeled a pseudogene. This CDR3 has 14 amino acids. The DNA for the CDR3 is TGTGCCAGCAGCAGGAAGGGTTACACCGGGGAGCTGTTTTTT. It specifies CASSRKGYTGELFF.

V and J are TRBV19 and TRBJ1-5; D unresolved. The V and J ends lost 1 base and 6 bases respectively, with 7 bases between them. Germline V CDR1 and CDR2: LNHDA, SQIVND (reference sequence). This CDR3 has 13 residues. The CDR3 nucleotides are TGTGCCAGTAGTATAGCCACGGGTCAGCCCCAGCATTTT. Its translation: CASSIATGQPQHF. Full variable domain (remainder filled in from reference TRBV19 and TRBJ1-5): DGGITQSPKYLFRKEGQNVTLSCEQNLNHDAMYWYRQDPGQGLRLIYYSQIVNDFQKGDIAEGYSVSREKKESFPLTVTSAQKNPTAFYLCASSIATGQPQHFGDGTRLSIL.

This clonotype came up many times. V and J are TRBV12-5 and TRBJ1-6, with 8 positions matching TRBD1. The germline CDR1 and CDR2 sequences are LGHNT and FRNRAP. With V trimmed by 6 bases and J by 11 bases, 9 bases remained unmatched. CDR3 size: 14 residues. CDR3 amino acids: CASGSDRGGTPLHF. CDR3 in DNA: TGTGCTAGTGGGAGCGACAGGGGAGGCACACCCCTCCACTTT.

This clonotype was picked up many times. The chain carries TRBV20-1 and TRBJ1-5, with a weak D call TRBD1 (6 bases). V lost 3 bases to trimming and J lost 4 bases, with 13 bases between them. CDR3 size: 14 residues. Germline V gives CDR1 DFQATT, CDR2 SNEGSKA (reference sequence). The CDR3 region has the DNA TGCAGTGCTAGTCAACCGGGGACAAATCAGCCCCAGCATTTT. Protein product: CSASQPGTNQPQHF.

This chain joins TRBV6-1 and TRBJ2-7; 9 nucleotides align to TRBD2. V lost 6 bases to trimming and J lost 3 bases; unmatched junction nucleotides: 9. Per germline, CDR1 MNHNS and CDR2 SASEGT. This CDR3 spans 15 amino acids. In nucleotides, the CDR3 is TGTGCCAGCAGCGCCTCCTGGACTAGCGACTACGAGCAGTACTTC. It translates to CASSASWTSDYEQYF.

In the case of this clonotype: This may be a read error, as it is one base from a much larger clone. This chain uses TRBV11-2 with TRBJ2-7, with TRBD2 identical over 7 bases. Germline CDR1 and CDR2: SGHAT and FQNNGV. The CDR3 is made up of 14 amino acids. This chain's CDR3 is CVSSLGPGLGEQYF. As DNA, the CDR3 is TGTGTCAGCAGCTTAGGACCAGGACTAGGCGAGCAGTACTTC.

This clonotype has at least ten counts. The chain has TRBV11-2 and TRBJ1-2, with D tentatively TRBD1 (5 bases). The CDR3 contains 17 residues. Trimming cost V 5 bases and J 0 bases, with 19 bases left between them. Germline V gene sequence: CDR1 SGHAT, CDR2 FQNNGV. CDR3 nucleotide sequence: TGTGCCAGCAGCCCTCTCTCCAGGGCCCCGGCTAACTATGGCTACACCTTC. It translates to CASSPLSRAPANYGYTF.

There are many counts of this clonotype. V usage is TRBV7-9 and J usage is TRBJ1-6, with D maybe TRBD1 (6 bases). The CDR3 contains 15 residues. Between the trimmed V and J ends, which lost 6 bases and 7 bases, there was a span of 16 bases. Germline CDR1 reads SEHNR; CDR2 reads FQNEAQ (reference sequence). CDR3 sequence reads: CASRSSTGGNSPLHF. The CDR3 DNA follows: TGTGCCAGCAGATCCTCGACAGGCGGCAATTCACCCCTCCACTTT.

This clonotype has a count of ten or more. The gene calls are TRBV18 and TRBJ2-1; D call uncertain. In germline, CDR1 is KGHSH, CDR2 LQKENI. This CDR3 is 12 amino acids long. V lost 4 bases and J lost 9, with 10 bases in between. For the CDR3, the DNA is TGTGCCAGCTCACGGGGTGATGTTGAGCAGTTCTTC. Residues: CASSRGDVEQFF.

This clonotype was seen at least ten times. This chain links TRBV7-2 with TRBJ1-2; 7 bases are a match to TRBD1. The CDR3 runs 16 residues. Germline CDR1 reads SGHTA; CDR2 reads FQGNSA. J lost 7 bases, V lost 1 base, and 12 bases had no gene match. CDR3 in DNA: TGTGCCAGCAGCTTAGTGGAGACAGGGCCCCAAGCTGGCTACACCTTC. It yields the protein CASSLVETGPQAGYTF.

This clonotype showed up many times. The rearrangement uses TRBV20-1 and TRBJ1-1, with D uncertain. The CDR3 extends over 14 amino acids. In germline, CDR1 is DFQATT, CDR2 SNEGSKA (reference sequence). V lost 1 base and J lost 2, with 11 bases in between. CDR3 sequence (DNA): TGCAGTGCTAGAGGTGGGCAACCCAACACTGAAGCTTTCTTT. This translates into CSARGGQPNTEAFF.

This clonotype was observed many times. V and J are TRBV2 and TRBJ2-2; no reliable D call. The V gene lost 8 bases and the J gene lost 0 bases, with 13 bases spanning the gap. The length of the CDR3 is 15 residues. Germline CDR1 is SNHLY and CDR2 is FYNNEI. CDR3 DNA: TGTGCCAGCTTCGTGGACCTCGCGAACACCGGGGAGCTGTTTTTT. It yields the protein CASFVDLANTGELFF.

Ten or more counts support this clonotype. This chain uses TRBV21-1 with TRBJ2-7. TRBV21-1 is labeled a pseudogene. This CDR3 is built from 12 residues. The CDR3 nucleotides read TGTGCCAGCAGCAAACCCCAGACCGAGCAGTACTTC. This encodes CASSKPQTEQYF.

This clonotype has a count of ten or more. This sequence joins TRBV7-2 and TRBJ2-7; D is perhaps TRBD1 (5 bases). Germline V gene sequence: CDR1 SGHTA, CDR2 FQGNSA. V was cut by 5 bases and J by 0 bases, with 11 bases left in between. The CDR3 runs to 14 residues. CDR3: CASSHPGRSYEQYF. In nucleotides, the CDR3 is TGTGCCAGCAGCCATCCAGGGCGCTCCTACGAGCAGTACTTC.

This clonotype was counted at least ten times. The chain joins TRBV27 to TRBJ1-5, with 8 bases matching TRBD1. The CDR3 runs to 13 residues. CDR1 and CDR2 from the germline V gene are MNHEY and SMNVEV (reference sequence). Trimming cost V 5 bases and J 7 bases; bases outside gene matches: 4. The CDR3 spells CASSGQGTQPQHF. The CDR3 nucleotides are TGTGCCAGCAGTGGACAGGGCACCCAGCCCCAGCATTTT.

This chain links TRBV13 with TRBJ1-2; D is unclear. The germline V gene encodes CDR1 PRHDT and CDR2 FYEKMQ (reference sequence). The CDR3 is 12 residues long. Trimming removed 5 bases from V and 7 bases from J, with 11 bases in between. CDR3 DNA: TGTGCCAGCAGCCCCGGACCTAGTGGCTACACCTTC. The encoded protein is CASSPGPSGYTF.

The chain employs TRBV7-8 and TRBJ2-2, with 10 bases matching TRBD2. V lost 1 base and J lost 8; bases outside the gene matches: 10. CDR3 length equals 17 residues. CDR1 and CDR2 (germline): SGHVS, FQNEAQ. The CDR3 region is CASSLDPGLASRGELFF. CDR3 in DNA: TGTGCCAGCAGCTTAGATCCGGGACTAGCGAGTAGGGGGGAGCTGTTTTTT.

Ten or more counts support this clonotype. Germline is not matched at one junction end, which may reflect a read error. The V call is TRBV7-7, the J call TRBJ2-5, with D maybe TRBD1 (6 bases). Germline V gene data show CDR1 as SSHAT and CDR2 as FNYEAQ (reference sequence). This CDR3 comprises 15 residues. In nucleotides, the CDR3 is TGTGCTAGCAGCTTCCGAGGGGGTCGTCCAGAGACCCAGTACTTC. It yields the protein CASSFRGGRPETQYF.

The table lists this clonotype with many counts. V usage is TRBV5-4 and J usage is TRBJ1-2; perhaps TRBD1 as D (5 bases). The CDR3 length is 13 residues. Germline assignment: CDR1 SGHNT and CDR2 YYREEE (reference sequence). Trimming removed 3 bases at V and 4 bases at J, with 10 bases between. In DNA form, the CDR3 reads TGTGCCAGCAGCTCGGGACCCCTCTATGGCTACACCTTC. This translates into CASSSGPLYGYTF.

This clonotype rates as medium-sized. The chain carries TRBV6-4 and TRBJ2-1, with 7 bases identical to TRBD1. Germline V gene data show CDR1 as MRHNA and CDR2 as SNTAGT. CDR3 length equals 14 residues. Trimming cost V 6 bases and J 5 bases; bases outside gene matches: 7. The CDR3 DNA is TGTGCCAGCAGCTCGGGACAGCCAAACAATGAGCAGTTCTTC. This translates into CASSSGQPNNEQFF.

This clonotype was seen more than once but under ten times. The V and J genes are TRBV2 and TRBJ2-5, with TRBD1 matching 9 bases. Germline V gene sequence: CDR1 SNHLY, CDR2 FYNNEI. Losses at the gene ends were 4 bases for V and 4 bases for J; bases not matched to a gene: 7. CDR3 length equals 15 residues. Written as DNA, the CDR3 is TGTGCCAGCAGTGCATGGACAGGGGTTGGAGAGACCCAGTACTTC. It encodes CASSAWTGVGETQYF.

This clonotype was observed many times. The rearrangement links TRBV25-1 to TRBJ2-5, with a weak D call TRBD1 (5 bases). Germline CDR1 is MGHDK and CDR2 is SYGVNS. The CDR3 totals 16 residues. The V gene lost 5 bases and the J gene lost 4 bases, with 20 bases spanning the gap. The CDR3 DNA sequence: TGTGCCAGCAGTCTAAGCCCCTCAAGGGGCGGAGAGACCCAGTACTTC. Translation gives CASSLSPSRGGETQYF.

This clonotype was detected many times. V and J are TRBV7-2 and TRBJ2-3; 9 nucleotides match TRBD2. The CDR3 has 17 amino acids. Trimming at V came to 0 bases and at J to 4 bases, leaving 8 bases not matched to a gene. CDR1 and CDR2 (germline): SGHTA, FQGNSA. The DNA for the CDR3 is TGTGCCAGCAGCTTAGCGCGGATAGCGGGGGCAGCAGATACGCAGTATTTT. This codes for CASSLARIAGAADTQYF.

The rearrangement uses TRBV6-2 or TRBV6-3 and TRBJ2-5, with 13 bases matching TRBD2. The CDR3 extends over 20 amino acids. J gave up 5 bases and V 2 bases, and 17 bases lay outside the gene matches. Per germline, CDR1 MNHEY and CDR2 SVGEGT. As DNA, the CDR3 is TGTGCCAGCAGTTACCCTCGCTTCACTAGCGGGGGGGCCGTCGTCGAGACCCAGTACTTC. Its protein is CASSYPRFTSGGAVVETQYF.

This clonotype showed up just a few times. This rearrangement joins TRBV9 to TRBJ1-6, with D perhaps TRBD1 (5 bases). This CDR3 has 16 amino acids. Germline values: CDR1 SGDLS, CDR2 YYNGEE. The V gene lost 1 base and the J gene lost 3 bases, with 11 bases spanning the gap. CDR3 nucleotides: TGTGCCAGCAGCGTATCCGGGGCCAGCTATAATTCACCCCTCCACTTT. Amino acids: CASSVSGASYNSPLHF.